This T cell receptor beta chain was identified during a study of spatial heterogeneity in lung cancer (dated by TCRdb to between 2018 and 2021). About the full investigation: Beta-chain transcripts were consistently detected in greater numbers than alpha-chain transcripts, which likely reflected higher beta-chain transcript abundance. In tumor regions, TCR transcript counts showed a strong correlation with a T cell transcriptional module score derived from matched bulk RNA-seq. In the raw uncorrected reads, each unique combination of TCR and UMI appeared more than ten times on average. The study quantitatively compared TCR alpha and beta repertoires across multiple tumor regions, matched nontumor lung and blood in non-small cell lung cancer. TCR repertoire features were related to nonsynonymous mutation counts determined by whole-exome sequencing of tumor tissue. Both alpha and beta chains were TCR-sequenced in samples taken at surgery, namely 220 tumor regions, around 64 matched nontumor lung samples and about 58 PBMC samples.

This clonotype was found a few times. Its antigen is still unknown. The record has no base qualities; no much larger clone is one base away. This specimen's time point label, interpreted: sample taken at primary tumor resection. Samples were obtained from 72 patients with early-stage, untreated non-small cell lung cancer from the lung TRACERx cohort. TCR sequencing used whole RNA extracted from tumor and nontumor lung tissue, or from cryopreserved PBMC samples, without cell sorting. A patient was chosen for TCR sequencing only when enough RNA was available from at least two tumor regions. Tumor and adjacent nontumor lung specimens were reviewed by a lung pathologist before selection. The library was made by 5' RACE. Sequenced on a NextSeq 500. To allow correction of PCR and sequencing errors, the TCR library protocol tagged every TCR cDNA molecule with a unique molecular identifier. The paper's processing steps were these. TCR identification, UMI-based error correction and CDR3 extraction were all carried out with Decombinator tools. TCRs above a frequency of 2 per 1,000, corresponding to the top 1% of the tumor frequency distribution, were defined as expanded. Expanded tumor TCRs statistically deemed absent (corrected P<0.05) from at least one tumor region were classed as regional, and all other expanded tumor TCRs were classed as ubiquitous. Each repertoire was subsampled 100 times to 5,000 TCRs, after which Renyi diversity was computed with the R vegan package. CDR3 similarity networks were built from amino acid triplet string-kernel similarity, with CDR3s being connected when pairwise similarity was above 0.82. TCRdb reworked the public reads: Q25 trimming with fastp, MiXCR clone assembly, productive beta chains retained. Records with the same CDR3 protein are collapsed into one entry carrying the most frequent genes and DNA. It is TCRdb's table, rather than the study itself, that gives the V and J calls and clone size. The table for this sample lists about 14,000 distinct CDR3 sequences; 4.7% of them were counted only once. The top ten clones comprise around 19% of the sample.

Its CDR3 holds 13 amino acids, cysteine through phenylalanine. Only the CDR3 DNA is retained, 39 bases long and in frame from the first base. Trimming at the junction amounts to 1 base on V and 9 bases on J, and the germline ends lie 7 bases apart. From a lookup of the germline V gene (reference sequence), CDR1 and CDR2 are LNHDA and SQIVND. General study outcomes and caveats: Additional single-cell paired TCR alpha and beta sequencing was considered necessary to confirm, at a functional level, the hypothesis that regional TCRs recognize regional mutations. TCR-seq was estimated to cover only approximately 6.3% of tumor T cells for alpha chains and roughly 14% for beta chains. Counts of ubiquitous and regional expanded TCRs correlated with counts of ubiquitous and regional nonsynonymous mutations, respectively. The number of expanded intratumoral alpha and beta TCRs correlated with the tumor nonsynonymous mutation count.

This sample comprised lung tumor tissue, obtained at surgery. This TCR was sampled from a female donor with early-stage non-small cell lung cancer. In this chain, TRBV19 is recombined with TRBJ1-6; no D gene call is confident. The CDR3 region reads CASSIVGGSPLHF. The DNA sequence is given as TGTGCCAGTAGTATAGTGGGTGGTTCACCCCTCCACTTT.